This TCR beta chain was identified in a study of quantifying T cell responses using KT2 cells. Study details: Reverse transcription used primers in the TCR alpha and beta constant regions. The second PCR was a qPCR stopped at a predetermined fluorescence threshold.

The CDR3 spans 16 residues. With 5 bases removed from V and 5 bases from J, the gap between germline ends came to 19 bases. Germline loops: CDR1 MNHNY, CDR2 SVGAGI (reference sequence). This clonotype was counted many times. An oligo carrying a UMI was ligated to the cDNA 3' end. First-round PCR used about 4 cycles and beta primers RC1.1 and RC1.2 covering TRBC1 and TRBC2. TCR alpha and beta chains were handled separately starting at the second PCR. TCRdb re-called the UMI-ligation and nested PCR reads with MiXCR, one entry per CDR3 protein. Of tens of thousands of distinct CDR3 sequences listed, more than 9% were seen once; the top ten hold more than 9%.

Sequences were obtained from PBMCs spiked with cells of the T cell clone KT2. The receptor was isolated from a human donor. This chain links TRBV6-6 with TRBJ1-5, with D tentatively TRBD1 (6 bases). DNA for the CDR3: TGTGCCAGCAGTGACTTCTTTGGACAGTCGGATCAGCCCCAGCATTTT. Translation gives CASSDFFGQSDQPQHF.